The 25 T cell receptor beta chains given below trace back to one sample, sequenced in a study of blood T cells in healthy people across ages. A second PCR of 7 to 11 cycles used a sample-barcoded 5' primer and a J-beta primer mix. TCRdb ran MiXCR on the 5' RACE reads and lists one entry per CDR3 protein. The repertoire includes roughly 830,000 distinct CDR3 sequences, approximately 59% of them detected once, and roughly 25% sits in the top ten. The sequencing input was blood. These receptors were obtained from a man under 40 in good health.

A single count supports this clonotype. The gene calls are TRBV5-1 and TRBJ2-5; 11 bases agree with TRBD1. Looked up from germline, CDR1 is SGHRS and CDR2 is YFSETQ. CDR3 size: 14 residues. Trimming cost V 6 bases and J 1 base; bases outside gene matches: 2. In DNA, the CDR3 is TGCGCCAGCAACGGACAGGGGGCCCAAGAGACCCAGTACTTC. Protein sequence: CASNGQGAQETQYF.

The chain uses TRBV4-1 and TRBJ1-4; maybe TRBD1 (5 bases). The length of the CDR3 is 16 residues. V lost 1 base to trimming and J lost 1 base, with 10 bases between them. From germline, CDR1 is MGHRA and CDR2 YSYEKL. CDR3 residues: CASSQAQVLTNEKLFF. In DNA form, the CDR3 reads TGCGCCAGCAGCCAAGCACAGGTGTTAACTAATGAAAAACTGTTTTTT.

The J gene is TRBJ2-3, the V gene TRBV6-2 or TRBV6-3, with D uncertain. Germline V gene data show CDR1 as MNHEY and CDR2 as SVGEGT. The V end was cut by 1 base, the J end by 2 bases, with 13 bases between. The CDR3 loop spans 16 amino acids. CDR3 loop: CASSYLGSGVTDTQYF. Written as DNA, the CDR3 is TGTGCCAGCAGTTACTTGGGGTCCGGCGTCACAGATACGCAGTATTTT.

In this sample, this clonotype turned up once. The chain is built from TRBV20-1 and TRBJ2-7; TRBD1 matches 7 bases. The V gene's germline CDR1 is DFQATT and CDR2 SNEGSKA (reference sequence). Germline trimming cut 3 bases from V and 6 bases from J; bases unmatched to any gene: 5. This CDR3 region has 12 residues. This CDR3 reads CSASLTGAEQYF. The DNA for the CDR3 is TGCAGTGCTAGCCTTACAGGGGCCGAGCAGTACTTC.

This sequence joins TRBV20-1 and TRBJ2-1; 12 bases are shared with TRBD2. Germline-derived CDR1 and CDR2 are DFQATT and SNEGSKA (reference sequence). J lost 0 bases, V lost 6 bases, and 6 bases had no gene match. The CDR3 is 16 residues long. The CDR3 DNA sequence: TGCAGTGCGAGGACTAGCGGGGCGAGCTCCTACAATGAGCAGTTCTTC. It yields the protein CSARTSGASSYNEQFF.

The CDR3 protein is CASSPEDSRGYTF. The CDR3 region has the DNA TGCGCCAGCAGCCCAGAGGACAGTCGCGGCTACACCTTC. J is TRBJ1-2 and V is TRBV4-3; a weak D match, TRBD1 (6 bases). CDR1 is LGHNA and CDR2 is YSLEER in the germline V gene. This CDR3 region has 13 residues. V gave up 4 bases and J gave up 8 bases, with 14 bases separating them.

This clonotype was seen a few times. The chain recombines TRBV20-1 with TRBJ2-5; the D call may be TRBD1 or TRBD2 (6 bases each). The CDR3 length is 16 residues. Germline values: CDR1 DFQATT, CDR2 SNEGSKA (reference sequence). Trimming stripped 0 bases from V and 2 bases from J, with 16 bases between. This chain's CDR3 is CSARDLRGPIQETQYF. The CDR3 DNA sequence: TGCAGTGCTAGAGATCTCCGGGGGCCGATACAAGAGACCCAGTACTTC.

This chain links TRBV7-4 with TRBJ2-5; D call uncertain. Per the germline V gene, CDR1 is SGHVT and CDR2 is SQSDAQ. V was shortened by 10 bases and J by 1 base, with 16 bases between the two germline ends. This CDR3 has 14 residues. In DNA form, the CDR3 reads TGTGCCAACCTAGGGCAGACCATCCAAGAGACCCAGTACTTC. Protein sequence: CANLGQTIQETQYF.

The rearrangement links TRBV15 to TRBJ1-2, with TRBD1 matching over 8 bases. The CDR3 has 14 amino acids. Germline V CDR1 and CDR2: LNHNV, YYDKDF (reference sequence). With V trimmed by 3 bases and J by 8 bases, 8 bases remained unmatched. CDR3 in DNA: TGTGCCACCAGCAGTCTGAGACAGGGGAGCGGCTACACCTTC. Its translation is CATSSLRQGSGYTF.

J is TRBJ2-4 and V is TRBV6-2 or TRBV6-3; D is ambiguous. The DNA matches TRBJ2-7 better at its end, which makes the J call doubtful. The length of the CDR3 is 12 residues. The germline V gene has CDR1 MNHEY and CDR2 SVGEGT. The CDR3 sequence is CASAGMTYEQYF. For the CDR3, the DNA is TGTGCCAGCGCCGGTATGACCTACGAGCAGTACTTC.

This clonotype was seen only once. CDR3 nucleotide sequence: TGTGCCAGCAGACCGGGACGGGACTACGAGCAGTACTTC. It codes for CASRPGRDYEQYF. The chain links TRBV12-3 or TRBV12-4 to TRBJ2-7; D assignment may be TRBD1 or TRBD2 (5 bases each). V lost 6 bases and J 3 bases, leaving 12 bases between the germline ends. The CDR3 loop spans 13 amino acids.

CDR3 in DNA: TGCAGCGTTGATGGGGCTGGAGAGAGGTCCCAGTACTTC. Its translation: CSVDGAGERSQYF. The rearrangement joins TRBV29-1 to TRBJ2-5; TRBD1 might be the D (5 bases). CDR1 is SQVTM, CDR2 ANQGSEA, per germline. V shed 3 bases and J shed 9 bases, with 17 bases lying between them. The CDR3 runs 13 residues.

This clonotype was recorded a few times. This rearrangement joins TRBV6-5 to TRBJ2-5; D not resolved. Deletions cut 4 bases from V and 0 bases from J, with 12 bases between. The CDR3 extends over 15 amino acids. Germline lookup yields CDR1 MNHEY and CDR2 SVGAGI. The CDR3 here is CASSSDPRDQETQYF. The CDR3 DNA follows: TGTGCCAGCAGTTCAGACCCCCGGGACCAAGAGACCCAGTACTTC.

This clonotype was seen only a few times. The V gene is TRBV2, the J gene TRBJ1-5; the D gene is possibly TRBD1 (5 bases). The V gene's germline CDR1 is SNHLY and CDR2 FYNNEI. Trimming cost V 4 bases and J 2 bases, with 9 bases left between them. The CDR3 spans 14 residues. The CDR3 DNA follows: TGTGCCAGCAGTGCGCAGGGTGGCAATCAGCCCCAGCATTTT. Translated: CASSAQGGNQPQHF.

The sample holds one count of this clonotype. The genes are TRBV30 and TRBJ2-3; D assignment may be TRBD1 or TRBD2 (5 bases each). Germline CDR1 GTSNPN, CDR2 SVGIG (reference sequence). This CDR3 region has 12 residues. The V gene lost 3 bases and the J gene lost 4 bases, with 8 bases spanning the gap. CDR3 in amino acids: CAWSGAADTQYF. The DNA for the CDR3 is TGTGCCTGGAGCGGGGCCGCAGATACGCAGTATTTT.

The J gene is TRBJ2-3, the V gene TRBV5-1; D is possibly TRBD1 or TRBD2 (5 bases each). Between the trimmed V and J ends, which lost 1 base and 4 bases, there was a span of 10 bases. The germline gives CDR1 SGHRS, CDR2 YFSETQ. The CDR3 runs to 14 residues. In DNA, the CDR3 is TGCGCCAGCAGCTTGTACCAGGGAGCAGATACGCAGTATTTT. This encodes CASSLYQGADTQYF.

The gene calls are TRBV25-1 and TRBJ2-1; 7 positions agree with TRBD2. Germline V gives CDR1 MGHDK, CDR2 SYGVNS. V lost 10 bases, J lost 5 bases, and 5 bases stayed unmatched. The CDR3 is made up of 12 amino acids. The CDR3 DNA follows: TGTGCCACCGACCGGGGGGACAATGAGCAGTTCTTC. It is translated as CATDRGDNEQFF. Using reference TRBV25-1 and TRBJ2-1 for the parts outside the CDR3, the full variable domain is EADIYQTPRYLVIGTGKKITLECSQTMGHDKMYWYQQDPGMELHLIHYSYGVNSTEKGDLSSESTVSRIRTEHFPLTLESARPSHTSQYLCATDRGDNEQFFGPGTRLTVL.

DNA for the CDR3: TGTGCCAGCAGCGGGGCGGGGGCCGGAAAGACCCAGTACTTC. Protein product: CASSGAGAGKTQYF. The J gene is TRBJ2-7, the V gene TRBV7-9; maybe TRBD2 (7 bases). The assigned J gene may be wrong: the sequence end matches TRBJ2-5 better. There are 14 residues in the CDR3. Germline V gives CDR1 SEHNR, CDR2 FQNEAQ (reference sequence).

This sequence joins TRBV15 and TRBJ2-5; D is ambiguous. V was clipped by 0 bases and J by 5 bases, with 7 bases between them. CDR3 length: 13 residues. Germline assignment: CDR1 LNHNV and CDR2 YYDKDF (reference sequence). DNA for the CDR3: TGTGCCACCAGCAGAGAAGACTGGGAGACCCAGTACTTC. Protein product: CATSREDWETQYF.

V is TRBV20-1 and J is TRBJ1-5; 7 bases agree with TRBD1. The V gene's germline CDR1 is DFQATT and CDR2 SNEGSKA (reference sequence). The CDR3 contains 14 residues. Germline trimming cut 5 bases from V and 5 bases from J; bases unmatched to any gene: 9. The CDR3 loop is CSAPQGVADQPQHF. The CDR3 nucleotides read TGCAGTGCTCCGCAGGGGGTAGCGGATCAGCCCCAGCATTTT.

This clonotype was observed a few times. The V call is TRBV29-1, the J call TRBJ2-3; 11 nucleotides line up with TRBD2. In germline, CDR1 is SQVTM, CDR2 ANQGSEA. CDR3 length: 17 residues. V lost 4 bases to trimming and J lost 5 bases; unmatched junction nucleotides: 14. CDR3 bases: TGCAGCGTTGTTAGTCCGCGCACTAGCGGGGGCAGAGATACGCAGTATTTT. It is translated as CSVVSPRTSGGRDTQYF.

V usage is TRBV7-8 and J usage is TRBJ2-7, with D possibly TRBD2 on 5 matching bases. Trimming removed 0 bases at V and 2 bases at J, with 8 bases between. CDR3 length equals 14 residues. Germline CDR1 SGHVS, CDR2 FQNEAQ. CDR3 DNA: TGTGCCAGCAGCTTAGCGGTCGGGACCTACGAGCAGTACTTC. Translated, it gives CASSLAVGTYEQYF.

In the case of this clonotype: It may be a read error: a sequence one base away is much more abundant. The genes are TRBV12-3 or TRBV12-4 and TRBJ2-4, with a weak D call TRBD1 (5 bases). CDR3 length equals 15 residues. Here the CDR3 DNA reads TGTGCCGGCAGTTTAGCAGGGATAGGAAGAAACATTCAGTACTTC. Translating gives CAGSLAGIGRNIQYF.

The CDR3 region is CASSQEATGLYPNYGYTF. The DNA of the CDR3 is TGTGCCAGCAGCCAAGAGGCGACAGGATTATATCCTAACTATGGCTACACCTTC. The chain uses TRBV4-2 and TRBJ1-2; maybe TRBD1 (6 bases). Per the germline V gene, CDR1 is LGHNA and CDR2 is YNFKEQ. V lost 0 bases, J lost 0 bases, and 17 bases lay in between. This CDR3 is 18 amino acids long.

The chain recombines TRBV4-2 with TRBJ2-2; D is uncertain. Germline V lookup: CDR1 LGHNA, CDR2 YNFKEQ. CDR3 length equals 14 residues. Trimming stripped 4 bases from V and 2 bases from J, with 8 bases between. CDR3 region: CASSPHDNTGELFF. CDR3 nucleotides: TGTGCCAGCAGCCCCCATGACAACACCGGGGAGCTGTTTTTT.